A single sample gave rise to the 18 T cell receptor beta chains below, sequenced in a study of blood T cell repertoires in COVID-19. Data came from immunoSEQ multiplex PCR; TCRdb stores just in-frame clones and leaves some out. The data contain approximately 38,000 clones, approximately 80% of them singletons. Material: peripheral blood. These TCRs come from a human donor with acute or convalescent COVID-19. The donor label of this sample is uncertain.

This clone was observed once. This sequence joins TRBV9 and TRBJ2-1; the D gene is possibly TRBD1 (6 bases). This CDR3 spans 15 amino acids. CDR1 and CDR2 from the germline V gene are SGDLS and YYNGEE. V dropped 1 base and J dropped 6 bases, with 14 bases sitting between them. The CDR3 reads CASSVSGAFINEQFF. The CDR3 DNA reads TGTGCCAGCAGCGTATCAGGGGCATTTATCAATGAGCAGTTCTTC. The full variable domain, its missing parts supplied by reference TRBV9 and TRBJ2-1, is DSGVTQTPKHLITATGQRVTLRCSPRSGDLSVYWYQQSLDQGLQFLIQYYNGEERAKGNILERFSAQQFPDLHSELNLSSLELGDSALYFCASSVSGAFINEQFFGPGTRLTVL.

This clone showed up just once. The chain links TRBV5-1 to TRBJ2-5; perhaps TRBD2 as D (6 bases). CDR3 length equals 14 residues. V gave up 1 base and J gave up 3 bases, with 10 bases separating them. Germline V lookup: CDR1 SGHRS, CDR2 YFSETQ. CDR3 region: CASSLPGVKETQYF. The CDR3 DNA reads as TGCGCCAGCAGCTTGCCGGGGGTGAAAGAGACCCAGTACTTC.

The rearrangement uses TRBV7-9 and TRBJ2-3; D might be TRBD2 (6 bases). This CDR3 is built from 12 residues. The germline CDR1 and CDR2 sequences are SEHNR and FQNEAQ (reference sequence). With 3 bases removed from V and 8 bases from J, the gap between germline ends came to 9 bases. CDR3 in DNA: TGTGCCAGCAGCTTTGGGGGAGGTACGCAGTATTTT. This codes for CASSFGGGTQYF.

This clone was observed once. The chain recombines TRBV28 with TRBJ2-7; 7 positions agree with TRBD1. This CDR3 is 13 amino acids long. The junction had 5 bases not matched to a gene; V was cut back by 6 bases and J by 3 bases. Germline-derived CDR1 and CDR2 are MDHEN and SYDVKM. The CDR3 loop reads CASRRSGGYEQYF. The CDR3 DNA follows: TGTGCCAGCAGGAGGTCAGGGGGCTACGAGCAGTACTTC.

The CDR3 nucleotides read TGTGCCAGCAGAGTTTCCGTCCCGGGACAGGGGAACTATGGCTACACCTTC. Protein sequence: CASRVSVPGQGNYGYTF. The chain is built from TRBV28 and TRBJ1-2, with 10 bases identical to TRBD1. Germline CDR1 reads MDHEN; CDR2 reads SYDVKM. The CDR3 runs 17 residues. With 6 bases clipped from V and 2 bases from J, the junction kept 12 bases outside the gene matches.

This CDR3 is CASTTYTGELFF. CDR3 bases: TGTGCCAGCACTACCTACACCGGGGAGCTGTTTTTT. The chain uses TRBV2 and TRBJ2-2, with D hard to call. This CDR3 is built from 12 residues. Trimming removed 7 bases at V and 3 bases at J, with 6 bases between. CDR1 SNHLY and CDR2 FYNNEI come from the germline V gene.

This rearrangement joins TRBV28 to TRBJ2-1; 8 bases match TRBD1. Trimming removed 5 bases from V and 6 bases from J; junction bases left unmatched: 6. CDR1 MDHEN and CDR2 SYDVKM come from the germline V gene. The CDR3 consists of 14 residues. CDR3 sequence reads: CASSQGQEFNEQFF. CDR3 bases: TGTGCCAGCAGTCAGGGACAGGAGTTCAATGAGCAGTTCTTC.

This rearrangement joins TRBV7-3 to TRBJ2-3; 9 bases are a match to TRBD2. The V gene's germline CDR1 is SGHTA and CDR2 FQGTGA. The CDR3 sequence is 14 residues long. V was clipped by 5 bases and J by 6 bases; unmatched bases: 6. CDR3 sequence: CASSRMSGGDTQYF. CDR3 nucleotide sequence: TGTGCCAGCAGCCGAATGAGCGGGGGGGATACGCAGTATTTT.

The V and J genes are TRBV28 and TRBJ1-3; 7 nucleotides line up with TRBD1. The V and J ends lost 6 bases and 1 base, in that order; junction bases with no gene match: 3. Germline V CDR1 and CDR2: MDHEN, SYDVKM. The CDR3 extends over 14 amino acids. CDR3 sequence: CASRGTVSGNTIYF. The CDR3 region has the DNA TGTGCCAGCAGAGGGACAGTGTCTGGAAACACCATATATTTT.

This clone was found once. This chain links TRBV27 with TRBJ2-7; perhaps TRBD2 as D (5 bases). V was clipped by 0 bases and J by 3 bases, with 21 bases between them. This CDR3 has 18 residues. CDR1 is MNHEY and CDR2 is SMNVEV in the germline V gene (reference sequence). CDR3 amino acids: CASSLSSLAATQYYEQYF. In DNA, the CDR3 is TGTGCCAGCAGTTTATCGTCCCTAGCCGCAACCCAATACTACGAGCAGTACTTC.

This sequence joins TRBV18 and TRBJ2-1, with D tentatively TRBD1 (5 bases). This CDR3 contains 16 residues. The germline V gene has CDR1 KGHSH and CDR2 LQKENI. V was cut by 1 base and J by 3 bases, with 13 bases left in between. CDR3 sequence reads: CASSPQQGLLYNEQFF. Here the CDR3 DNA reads TGTGCCAGCTCACCACAGCAGGGCCTTCTCTACAATGAGCAGTTCTTC.

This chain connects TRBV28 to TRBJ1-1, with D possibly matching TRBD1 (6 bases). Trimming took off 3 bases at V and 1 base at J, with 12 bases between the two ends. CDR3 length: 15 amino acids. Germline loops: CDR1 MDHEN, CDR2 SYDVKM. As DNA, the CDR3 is TGTGCCAGCAGTTTTGGGGGCGCGTCGAACACTGAAGCTTTCTTT. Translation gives CASSFGGASNTEAFF.

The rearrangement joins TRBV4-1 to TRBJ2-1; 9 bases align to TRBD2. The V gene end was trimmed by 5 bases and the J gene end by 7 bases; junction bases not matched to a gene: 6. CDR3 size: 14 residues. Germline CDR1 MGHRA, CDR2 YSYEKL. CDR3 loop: CASSSGLAVNEQFF. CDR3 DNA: TGCGCCAGCAGCTCGGGACTAGCTGTAAATGAGCAGTTCTTC.

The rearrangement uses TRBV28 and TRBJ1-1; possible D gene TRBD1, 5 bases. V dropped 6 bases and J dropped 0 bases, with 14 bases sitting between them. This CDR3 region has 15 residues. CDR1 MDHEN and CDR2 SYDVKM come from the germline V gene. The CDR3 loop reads CASRQAGKLNTEAFF. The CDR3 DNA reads TGTGCCAGCAGACAAGCAGGGAAACTGAACACTGAAGCTTTCTTT.

In nucleotides, the CDR3 is TGTGCCAGTAGTACACCACGGTCCCATGGCTACACCTTC. Its translation is CASSTPRSHGYTF. V is TRBV19 and J is TRBJ1-2; D is unclear. Germline V gene data show CDR1 as LNHDA and CDR2 as SQIVND (reference sequence). V lost 4 bases to trimming and J lost 6 bases, with 12 bases between them. This CDR3 region has 13 residues.

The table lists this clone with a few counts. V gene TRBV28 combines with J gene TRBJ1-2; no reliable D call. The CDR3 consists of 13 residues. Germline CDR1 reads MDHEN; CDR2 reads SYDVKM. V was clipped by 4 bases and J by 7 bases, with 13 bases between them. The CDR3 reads CASSSPYLGGYTF. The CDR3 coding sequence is TGTGCCAGCAGTTCGCCCTATCTCGGTGGCTACACCTTC.

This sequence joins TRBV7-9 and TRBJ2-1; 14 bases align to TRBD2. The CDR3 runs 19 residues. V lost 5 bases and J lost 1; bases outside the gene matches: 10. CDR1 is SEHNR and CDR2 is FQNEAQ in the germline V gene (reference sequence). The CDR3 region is CASSPPSGTSGRSYNEQFF. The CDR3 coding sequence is TGTGCCAGCAGCCCACCTAGCGGGACTAGCGGGAGATCCTACAATGAGCAGTTCTTC.

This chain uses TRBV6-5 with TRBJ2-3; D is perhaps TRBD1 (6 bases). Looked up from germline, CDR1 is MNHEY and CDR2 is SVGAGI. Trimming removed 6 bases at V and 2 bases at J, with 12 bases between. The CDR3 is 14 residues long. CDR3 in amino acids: CASRIGQTTDTQYF. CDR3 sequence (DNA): TGTGCCAGCAGGATTGGACAGACCACAGATACGCAGTATTTT.